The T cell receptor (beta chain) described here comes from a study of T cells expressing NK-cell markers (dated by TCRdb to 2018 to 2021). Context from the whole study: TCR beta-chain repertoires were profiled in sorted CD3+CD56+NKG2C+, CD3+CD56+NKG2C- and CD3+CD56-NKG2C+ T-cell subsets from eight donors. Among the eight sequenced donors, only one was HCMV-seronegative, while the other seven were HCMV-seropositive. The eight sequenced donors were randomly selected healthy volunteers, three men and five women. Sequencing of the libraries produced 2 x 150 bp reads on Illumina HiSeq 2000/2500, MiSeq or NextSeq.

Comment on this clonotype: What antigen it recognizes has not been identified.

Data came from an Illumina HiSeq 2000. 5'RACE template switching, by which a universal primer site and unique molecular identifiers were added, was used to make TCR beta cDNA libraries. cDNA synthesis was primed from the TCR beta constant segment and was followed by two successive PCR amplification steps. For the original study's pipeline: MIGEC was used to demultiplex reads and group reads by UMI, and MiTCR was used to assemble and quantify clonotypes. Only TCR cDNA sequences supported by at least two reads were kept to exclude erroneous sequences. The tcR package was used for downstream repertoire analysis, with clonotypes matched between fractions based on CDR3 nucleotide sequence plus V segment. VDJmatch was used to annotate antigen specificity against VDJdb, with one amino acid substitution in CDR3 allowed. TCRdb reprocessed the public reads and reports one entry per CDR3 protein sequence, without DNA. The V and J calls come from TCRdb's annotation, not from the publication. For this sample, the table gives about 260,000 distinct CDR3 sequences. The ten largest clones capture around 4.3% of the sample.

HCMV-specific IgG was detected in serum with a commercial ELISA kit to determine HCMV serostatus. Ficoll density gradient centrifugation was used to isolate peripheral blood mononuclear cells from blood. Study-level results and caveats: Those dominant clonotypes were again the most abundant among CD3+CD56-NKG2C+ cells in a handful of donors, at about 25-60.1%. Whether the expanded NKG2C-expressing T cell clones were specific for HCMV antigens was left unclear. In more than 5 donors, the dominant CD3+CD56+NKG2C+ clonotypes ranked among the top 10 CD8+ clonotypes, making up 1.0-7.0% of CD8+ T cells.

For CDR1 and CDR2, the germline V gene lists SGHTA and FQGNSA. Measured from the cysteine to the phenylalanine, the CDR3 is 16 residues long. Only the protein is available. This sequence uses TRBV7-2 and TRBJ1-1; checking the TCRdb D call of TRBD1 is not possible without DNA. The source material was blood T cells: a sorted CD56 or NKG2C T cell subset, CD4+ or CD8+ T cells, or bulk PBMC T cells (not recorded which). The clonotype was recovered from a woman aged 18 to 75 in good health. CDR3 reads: CASSFDSGWGNTEAFF.